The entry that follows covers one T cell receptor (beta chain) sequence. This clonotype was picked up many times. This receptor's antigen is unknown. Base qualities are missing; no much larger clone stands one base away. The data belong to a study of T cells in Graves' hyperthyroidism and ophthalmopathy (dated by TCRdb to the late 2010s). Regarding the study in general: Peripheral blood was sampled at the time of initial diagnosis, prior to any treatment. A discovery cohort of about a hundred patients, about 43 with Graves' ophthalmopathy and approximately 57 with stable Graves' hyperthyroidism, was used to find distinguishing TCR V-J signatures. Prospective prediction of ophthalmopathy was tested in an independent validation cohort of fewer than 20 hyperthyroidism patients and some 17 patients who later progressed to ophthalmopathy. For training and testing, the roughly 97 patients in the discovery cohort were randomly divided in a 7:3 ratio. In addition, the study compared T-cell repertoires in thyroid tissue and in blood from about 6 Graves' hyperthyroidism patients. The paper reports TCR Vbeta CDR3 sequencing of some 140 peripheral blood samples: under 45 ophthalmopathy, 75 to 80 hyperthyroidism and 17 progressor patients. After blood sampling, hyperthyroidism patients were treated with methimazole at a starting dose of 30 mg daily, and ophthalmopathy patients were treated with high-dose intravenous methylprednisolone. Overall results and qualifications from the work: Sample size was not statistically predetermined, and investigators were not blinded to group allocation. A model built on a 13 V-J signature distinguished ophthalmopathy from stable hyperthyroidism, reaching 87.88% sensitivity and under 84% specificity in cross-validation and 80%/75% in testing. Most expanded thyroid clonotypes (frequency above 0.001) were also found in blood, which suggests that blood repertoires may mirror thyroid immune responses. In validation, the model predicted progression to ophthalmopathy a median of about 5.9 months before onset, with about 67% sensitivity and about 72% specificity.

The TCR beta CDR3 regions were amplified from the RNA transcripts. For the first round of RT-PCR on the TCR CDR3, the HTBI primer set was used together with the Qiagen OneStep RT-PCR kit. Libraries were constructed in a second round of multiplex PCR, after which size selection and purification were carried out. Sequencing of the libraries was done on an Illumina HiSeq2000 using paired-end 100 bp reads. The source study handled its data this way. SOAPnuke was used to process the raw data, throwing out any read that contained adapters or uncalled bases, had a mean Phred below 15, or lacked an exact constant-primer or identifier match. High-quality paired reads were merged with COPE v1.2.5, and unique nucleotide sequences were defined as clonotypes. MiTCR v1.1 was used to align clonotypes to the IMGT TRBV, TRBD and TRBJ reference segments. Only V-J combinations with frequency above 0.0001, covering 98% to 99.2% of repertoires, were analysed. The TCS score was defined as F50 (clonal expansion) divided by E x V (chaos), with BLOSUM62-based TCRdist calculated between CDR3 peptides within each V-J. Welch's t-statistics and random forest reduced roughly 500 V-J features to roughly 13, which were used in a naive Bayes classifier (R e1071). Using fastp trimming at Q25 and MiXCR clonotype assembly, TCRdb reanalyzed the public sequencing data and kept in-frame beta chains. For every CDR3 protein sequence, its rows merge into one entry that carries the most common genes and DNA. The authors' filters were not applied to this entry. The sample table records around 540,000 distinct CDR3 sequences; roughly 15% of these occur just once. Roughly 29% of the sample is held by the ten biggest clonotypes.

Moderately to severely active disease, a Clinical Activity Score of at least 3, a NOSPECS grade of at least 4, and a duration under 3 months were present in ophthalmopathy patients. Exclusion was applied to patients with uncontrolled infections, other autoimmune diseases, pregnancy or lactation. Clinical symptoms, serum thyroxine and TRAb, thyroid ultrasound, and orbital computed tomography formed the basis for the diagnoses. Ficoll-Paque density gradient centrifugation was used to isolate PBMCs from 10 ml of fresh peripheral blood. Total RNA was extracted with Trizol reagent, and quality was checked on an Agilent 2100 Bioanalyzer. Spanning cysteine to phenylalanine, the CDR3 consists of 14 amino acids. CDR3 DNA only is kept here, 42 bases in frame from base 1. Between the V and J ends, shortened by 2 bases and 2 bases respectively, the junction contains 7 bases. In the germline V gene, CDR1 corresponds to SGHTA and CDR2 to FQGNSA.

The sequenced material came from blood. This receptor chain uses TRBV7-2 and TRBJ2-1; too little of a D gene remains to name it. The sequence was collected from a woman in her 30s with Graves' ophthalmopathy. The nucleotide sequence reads TGTGCCAGCAGCTTACTAACAACCTACAATGAGCAGTTCTTC. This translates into CASSLLTTYNEQFF. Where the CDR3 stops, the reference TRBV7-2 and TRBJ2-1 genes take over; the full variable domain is GAGVSQSPSNKVTEKGKDVELRCDPISGHTALYWYRQSLGQGLEFLIYFQGNSAPDKSGLPSDRFSAERTGGSVSTLTIQRTQQEDSAVYLCASSLLTTYNEQFFGPGTRLTVL.